What follows is one TCR beta chain and its context. The antigen is undetermined. The record originates from a study of T cells in localized non-small cell lung cancer. General study points: Uninvolved adjacent lung showed peak T cell clonality, exceeding tumor. Paired adjacent lung recovered a median roughly 56 of the top 100 tumor clones.

In germline, CDR1 is SNHLY, CDR2 FYNNEI. The V end was cut by 2 bases, the J end by 4 bases, with 17 bases between. The CDR3 has 16 amino acids. Here immunoSEQ multiplex PCR was the method, and the copy in TCRdb shows in-frame clones only, minus some. The sample holds approximately 89,000 clones, around three quarters seen once. The clonotype was recovered from a man between 40 and 75 years old with stage II squamous cell lung carcinoma. This chain links TRBV2 with TRBJ2-5, with a possible D match to TRBD2 (5 bases). Source: PBMCs, taken before any cancer treatment. The CDR3 spells CASSETHTSLGETQYF. The CDR3 nucleotides read TGTGCCAGCAGTGAAACTCATACTAGTCTTGGAGAGACCCAGTACTTC.